This passage covers 22 T cell receptor beta chains from one sample sequenced in a study of T cell responses to AZD1222 COVID-19 vaccine. Using immunoSEQ multiplex PCR, the repertoire was profiled, and TCRdb retains in-frame clones only, with some absent. The data contain 100,000 to 150,000 clones, around 92% of them singletons. The sequences come from peripheral blood, collected on day 0 of AZD1222 vaccination. All receptors come from an adult in good health.

The rearrangement links TRBV20-1 to TRBJ2-7; D is ambiguous. Germline V gene lookup returns CDR1 DFQATT and CDR2 SNEGSKA (reference sequence). Trimming stripped 3 bases from V and 3 bases from J, with 15 bases between. This CDR3 comprises 14 residues. The CDR3 sequence: CSASLRFEDYEQYF. The CDR3 DNA follows: TGCAGTGCTAGTCTGCGGTTCGAGGACTACGAGCAGTACTTC.

This clone was seen only once. This chain links TRBV19 with TRBJ2-1; 9 bases match TRBD2. Trimming took 4 bases from V and 9 from J; bases not matched to a gene: 13. There are 16 residues in the CDR3. Germline CDR1 reads LNHDA; CDR2 reads SQIVND (reference sequence). This CDR3 reads CASSNLAGLDGGEQFF. CDR3 nucleotides: TGTGCCAGTAGTAACCTAGCGGGGCTTGATGGGGGTGAGCAGTTCTTC.

The chain employs TRBV6-1 and TRBJ2-5, with TRBD2 matching over 8 bases. The CDR3 consists of 15 residues. CDR1 is MNHNS, CDR2 SASEGT, per germline. The trim removed 2 bases at V and 6 bases at J, leaving 8 bases unmatched. The DNA of the CDR3 is TGTGCCAGCAGTGAATCTGTAGCGGGGAGGAAGACCCAGTACTTC. It is translated as CASSESVAGRKTQYF.

The chain carries TRBV4-1 and TRBJ1-2, with 9 bases that match TRBD1. The V segment lost 0 bases and the J segment 1 base; nucleotides outside the gene matches: 9. The CDR3 has 18 residues. Germline assignment: CDR1 MGHRA and CDR2 YSYEKL. The CDR3 coding sequence is TGCGCCAGCAGCCAAGATCGGACAGGGGCGCGGAATAACTATGGCTACACCTTC. Its protein product is CASSQDRTGARNNYGYTF.

The chain joins TRBV4-2 to TRBJ2-7; 7 nucleotides align to TRBD2. The CDR3 has 16 residues. Germline loops: CDR1 LGHNA, CDR2 YNFKEQ. V lost 0 bases to trimming and J lost 0 bases; unmatched junction nucleotides: 5. For the CDR3, the DNA is TGTGCCAGCAGCCAAGATTTTCCGGGAGGCTCCTACGAGCAGTACTTC. It is translated as CASSQDFPGGSYEQYF.

V is TRBV25-1 and J is TRBJ1-1; D is perhaps TRBD1 (6 bases). CDR1 is MGHDK and CDR2 is SYGVNS in the germline V gene. The V end lost 5 bases, the J end lost 0 bases, and 7 bases lay between the germline ends. The CDR3 has 13 residues. The CDR3 DNA reads as TGTGCCAGCAGTCGGACAGTGAACACTGAAGCTTTCTTT. Its protein product is CASSRTVNTEAFF.

The table lists this clone with a count of one. CDR3 loop: CASSLLGSLDYEQYF. The CDR3, as DNA: TGTGCCAGCAGTTTACTCGGAAGCCTCGACTACGAGCAGTACTTC. V and J are TRBV28 and TRBJ2-7; no clear D. This CDR3 spans 15 amino acids. The V and J ends lost 2 bases and 3 bases respectively, with 14 bases between them. From germline, CDR1 is MDHEN and CDR2 SYDVKM. Full variable domain (rest looked up from reference TRBV28 and TRBJ2-7): DVKVTQSSRYLVKRTGEKVFLECVQDMDHENMFWYRQDPGLGLRLIYFSYDVKMKEKGDIPEGYSVSREKKERFSLILESASTNQTSMYLCASSLLGSLDYEQYFGPGTRLTVT.

V gene TRBV2 combines with J gene TRBJ2-3; TRBD2 aligns across 12 bases. The junction had 5 bases not matched to a gene; V was cut back by 4 bases and J by 3 bases. The CDR3 extends over 16 amino acids. CDR1 and CDR2 (germline): SNHLY, FYNNEI. The CDR3 coding sequence is TGTGCCAGCAGTGCCAGCGGACTAGCGGGAACAGATACGCAGTATTTT. It encodes CASSASGLAGTDTQYF.

This chain uses TRBV29-1 with TRBJ2-3; 7 bases align to TRBD1. With V trimmed by 1 base and J by 3 bases, 1 base remained unmatched. Per the germline V gene, CDR1 is SQVTM and CDR2 is ANQGSEA. The CDR3 extends over 13 amino acids. The CDR3 bases are TGCAGCGTTGAAGGACAGGGTACAGATACGCAGTATTTT. This translates into CSVEGQGTDTQYF.

The chain carries TRBV27 and TRBJ2-7, with no clear D. Trimming removed 0 bases from V and 2 bases from J, with 5 bases in between. Per the germline V gene, CDR1 is MNHEY and CDR2 is SMNVEV (reference sequence). The CDR3 consists of 13 residues. DNA for the CDR3: TGTGCCAGCAGTTTATCGTCTACCTACGAGCAGTACTTC. This encodes CASSLSSTYEQYF.

V usage is TRBV7-9 and J usage is TRBJ1-1, with D uncertain. There are 12 residues in the CDR3. V was shortened by 5 bases and J by 6 bases, with 10 bases between the two germline ends. Germline assignment: CDR1 SEHNR and CDR2 FQNEAQ (reference sequence). CDR3 DNA sequence: TGTGCCAGCAGCCCCGGCGAGGCTGAAGCTTTCTTT. This translates into CASSPGEAEAFF.

The chain employs TRBV27 and TRBJ1-1; D is ambiguous. The V gene's germline CDR1 is MNHEY and CDR2 SMNVEV (reference sequence). This CDR3 region has 13 residues. Trimming left V 6 bases short and J 0 bases short, with 8 bases between. CDR3 bases: TGTGCCAGCAGCGGTAGCTTGAACACTGAAGCTTTCTTT. Translation: CASSGSLNTEAFF.

The J gene is TRBJ2-7, the V gene TRBV9, with 11 bases that match TRBD2. Germline loops: CDR1 SGDLS, CDR2 YYNGEE. Trimming cost V 4 bases and J 0 bases; bases outside gene matches: 6. This CDR3 has 16 amino acids. The CDR3 loop is CASSPRTSGGSYEQYF. CDR3 sequence (DNA): TGTGCCAGCAGCCCCCGAACTAGCGGGGGCTCCTACGAGCAGTACTTC. Full variable domain (remainder filled in from reference TRBV9 and TRBJ2-7): DSGVTQTPKHLITATGQRVTLRCSPRSGDLSVYWYQQSLDQGLQFLIQYYNGEERAKGNILERFSAQQFPDLHSELNLSSLELGDSALYFCASSPRTSGGSYEQYFGPGTRLTVT.

The rearrangement uses TRBV12-3 or TRBV12-4 and TRBJ1-2; D unclear. Trimming removed 3 bases at V and 4 bases at J, with 9 bases between. The CDR3 totals 13 residues. The CDR3 region is CASSFGELYGYTF. DNA of the CDR3: TGTGCCAGCAGTTTCGGGGAACTCTATGGCTACACCTTC.

This clone was seen more than once but under ten times. The chain recombines TRBV12-3 or TRBV12-4 with TRBJ2-7, with D unresolved. The CDR3 runs to 12 residues. V dropped 4 bases and J dropped 4 bases, with 8 bases sitting between them. Here the CDR3 DNA reads TGTGCCAGCAGTTCTCAGAAATACGAGCAGTACTTC. Translation gives CASSSQKYEQYF.

This clone was observed a handful of times. J is TRBJ2-7 and V is TRBV6-7; the D gene is possibly TRBD1 (6 bases). TRBV6-7 is reported as an ORF; its role is uncertain. The V end lost 4 bases, the J end lost 4 bases, and 17 bases lay between the germline ends. The CDR3 is 15 amino acids. The CDR3 here is CASSFAQGPYYEQYF. The CDR3 DNA sequence: TGTGCCAGCAGTTTCGCACAGGGCCCCTATTACGAGCAGTACTTC.

The rearrangement links TRBV24-1 to TRBJ2-1; TRBD2 matches 9 bases. V lost 5 bases and J lost 4; bases outside the gene matches: 5. The V gene's germline CDR1 is KGHDR and CDR2 SFDVKD. The CDR3 has 15 residues. The CDR3 DNA reads as TGTGCCACCAGTGCTGGCCTAGCGGGGTACAATGAGCAGTTCTTC. Translating it yields CATSAGLAGYNEQFF.

This clone has just one count. J is TRBJ2-2 and V is TRBV24-1; no definite D call. V was cut by 7 bases and J by 1 base, with 3 bases left in between. CDR3 size: 12 residues. CDR1 and CDR2 (germline): KGHDR, SFDVKD. The chain's CDR3 is CATRGNTGELFF. The CDR3 region has the DNA TGTGCCACCAGGGGGAACACCGGGGAGCTGTTTTTT.

The CDR3 sequence is CASSLGLGTDTQYF. The CDR3 DNA reads as TGTGCCAGCAGCCTAGGACTAGGCACAGATACGCAGTATTTT. V and J are TRBV11-3 and TRBJ2-3; 7 nucleotides match TRBD2. The germline V gene encodes CDR1 SGHNT and CDR2 YENEEA. The CDR3 contains 14 residues. With V trimmed by 5 bases and J by 1 base, 3 bases remained unmatched.

This clone showed up just once. This chain links TRBV2 with TRBJ2-7, with 10 bases fitting TRBD2. The CDR3 consists of 13 residues. V trimming: 6 bases; J trimming: 6 bases; junction bases outside the gene matches: 5. Germline loops: CDR1 SNHLY, CDR2 FYNNEI. DNA for the CDR3: TGTGCCAGCAGCACCCGGACTAGCGGCGAGCAGTACTTC. Amino acid sequence: CASSTRTSGEQYF.

V usage is TRBV28 and J usage is TRBJ2-7; D not resolved. CDR1 and CDR2 from the germline V gene are MDHEN and SYDVKM. Trimming removed 1 base at V and 0 bases at J, with 7 bases between. CDR3 length: 14 residues. CDR3 loop: CASSLSYTSYEQYF. CDR3 bases: TGTGCCAGCAGTTTATCCTACACCTCCTACGAGCAGTACTTC.

This chain links TRBV9 with TRBJ2-1; 7 bases are a match to TRBD1. This CDR3 contains 15 residues. After removal of 0 bases from V and 4 bases from J, the junction contained 4 bases not matched to a gene. Germline CDR1 reads SGDLS; CDR2 reads YYNGEE. The CDR3 DNA is TGTGCCAGCAGCGTAGGACAGGGCGAATACAATGAGCAGTTCTTC. It is translated as CASSVGQGEYNEQFF.